This T cell receptor (beta chain) is drawn from a study of breast tumors, draining lymph nodes, adjacent tissues. Samples came from axillary lymph nodes draining the breast cancer. Study results and caveats: Most tumor T cells seemingly derive from lymph node, then expand in tumor. Tumor TCR diversity was below lymph nodes but above nontumor tissue. Tumor T cell lymph node origin was a supported hypothesis, not proven. Luminal-like breast cancer showed significantly higher tumor–nontumor repertoire similarity than basal-like.

TCRdb recomputed calls from the multiplex PCR reads with MiXCR, one row per CDR3 protein. The profile shows some 200,000 distinct CDR3 sequences, approximately 30% of them singletons. This clonotype was recorded only once. Its target is not known. The CDR3 is 14 amino acids. Germline V lookup: CDR1 LGHDT, CDR2 YNNKEL (reference sequence). V shed 5 bases and J shed 9 bases, with 18 bases lying between them. The chain combines TRBV3-1 with TRBJ2-3, with a tentative D call TRBD2 (5 bases). The TCR was taken from a female donor with breast cancer. Some clones in this sample may be carry-over from other donors' samples. The sample comprised axillary lymph node tissue. The CDR3 here is CASSSPGLKNTQYF. In DNA form, the CDR3 reads TGTGCCAGCAGCTCTCCGGGATTAAAAAACACGCAGTATTTT.